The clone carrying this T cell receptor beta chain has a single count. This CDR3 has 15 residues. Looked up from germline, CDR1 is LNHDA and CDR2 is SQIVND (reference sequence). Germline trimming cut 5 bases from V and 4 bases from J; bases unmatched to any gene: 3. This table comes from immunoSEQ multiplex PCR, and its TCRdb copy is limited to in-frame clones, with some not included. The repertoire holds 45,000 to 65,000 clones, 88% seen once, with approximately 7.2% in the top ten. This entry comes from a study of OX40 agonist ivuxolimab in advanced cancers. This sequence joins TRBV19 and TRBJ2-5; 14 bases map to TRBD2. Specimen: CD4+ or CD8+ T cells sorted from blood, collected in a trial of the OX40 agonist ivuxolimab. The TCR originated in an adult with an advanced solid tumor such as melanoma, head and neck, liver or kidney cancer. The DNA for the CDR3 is TGTGCCAGTAGTCCCGGGACTAGCGGGAGAGAGACCCAGTACTTC. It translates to CASSPGTSGRETQYF.